Listed below are T cell receptor beta chains from one sample, sequenced in a study of memory CD4+ T cells and cytomegalovirus serostatus. Clones were read by immunoSEQ multiplex PCR, and TCRdb kept only the in-frame ones, dropping some. Altogether some 52,000 clones are present, 78% being singletons, with the ten largest covering 0.77%. Material: memory CD4+ T cells from blood. The receptors were sampled from an adult in good health and CMV-seronegative. Both conserved end residues are trimmed from each CDR3. Each record gives: V gene, CDR3 protein.

TRBV4-3 ASSQGDRESGYT
TRBV7-2 ASSYQTGMNTEAF
TRBV4-3 ASSQAGGNEKLF
TRBV5-1 ASKNGLSYNSPLH
TRBV2 ASSVLQGHNSPLH
TRBV29-1 SVGYRGADTQY
TRBV30 AWTGSAYNSPLH
TRBV19 ASSTGPGNQPQH
TRBV2 ASRSDRGGEKLF
TRBV4-2 ASSQETGVGTDTQY
TRBV7-2 ASSFRGEQY
TRBV7-9 ASSSWTSDEQF
TRBV5-8 ASSAGQGYEKLF
TRBV6-5 ATARGQGGYGYT
TRBV7-8 ASSARPQGTDTQY
TRBV19 ASSTGQTYQETQY
TRBV4-2 ASSQDSQGLRGYT
TRBV4-3 ASSQDLGQGRYGYT
TRBV30 AWSGGAGTFTDTQY
TRBV28 ASSGTGEFGMGNQPQH
TRBV2 ASGTPWGQPQH
TRBV11-2 ASTSFRTGGVGYT
TRBV28 ASSFSVSNQPQH
TRBV7-8 ASSVDSHIYEQY
TRBV28 ASRDRDTPGPF
TRBV25-1 ASSLNSGGASDEQF
TRBV6-5 ASSYKVGGAEQY
TRBV29-1 SVEVRGYEAF
TRBV5-1 ASSDRGRGANYGYT
TRBV9 ASSGGTGSFHEQY
TRBV29-1 SGSTALGGYT
TRBV2 ASTGPNQPQH
TRBV29-1 SHPSLFPPDTQY
TRBV19 ASSIGGTVYEQY
TRBV6-5 ASSYSKGGEQF
TRBV5-6 ASSVETRGGLTDTQY
TRBV6-1 ASSEINRGGNQPQH
TRBV9 ASSAGGLAGGTDTQY
TRBV7-8 ASSLLGQPFLQMNTEAF
TRBV19 ASSIGEYSNQPQH
TRBV5-4 ASSKDSYEQY
TRBV7-2 ASSLNRRGRSNTEAF
TRBV19 ASRSGGETQY